The 16 T cell receptor beta chains listed next were all sequenced from one sample in a study of cytotoxic CD8 clonotypes in ibrutinib-treated CLL. Sequencing used immunoSEQ multiplex PCR; TCRdb keeps in-frame clones, though not all of them. The table has about 140,000 clones, roughly 80% seen once. Sequencing used PBMCs, obtained after 12 months of ibrutinib treatment. Every receptor here comes from a human donor with chronic lymphocytic leukemia.

The chain employs TRBV15 and TRBJ1-4; 7 positions agree with TRBD1. The CDR3 consists of 15 residues. Germline values: CDR1 LNHNV, CDR2 YYDKDF (reference sequence). J lost 8 bases, V lost 0 bases, and 6 bases had no gene match. The CDR3 reads CATSREDRVSEKLFF. The CDR3 DNA is TGTGCCACCAGCAGAGAAGACAGGGTTAGCGAAAAACTGTTTTTT.

This clone was detected once. The J gene is TRBJ1-2, the V gene TRBV21-1. TRBV21-1 is termed a pseudogene. This CDR3 comprises 14 residues. CDR3 sequence reads: CASSKAATDYGYTF. As DNA, the CDR3 is TGTGCCAGCAGCAAAGCGGCGACGGACTATGGCTACACCTTC.

CDR3 loop: CAWSGQMNTEAFF. CDR3 bases: TGTGCCTGGAGTGGACAGATGAACACTGAAGCTTTCTTT. V gene TRBV30 combines with J gene TRBJ1-1; tentative D call: TRBD1 (5 bases). The length of the CDR3 is 13 residues. The V gene's germline CDR1 is GTSNPN and CDR2 SVGIG (reference sequence). Deletions cut 1 base from V and 0 bases from J, with 6 bases between.

The chain is built from TRBV27 and TRBJ2-5, with 7 nucleotides matching TRBD2. This CDR3 spans 14 amino acids. Germline-derived CDR1 and CDR2 are MNHEY and SMNVEV (reference sequence). After removal of 4 bases from V and 5 bases from J, the junction contained 7 bases not matched to a gene. The CDR3 DNA follows: TGTGCCAGCAGTTCGATACTAGCGTTGGAGACCCAGTACTTC. Amino acid sequence: CASSSILALETQYF.

In its sample, this clone was seen a few times. This chain links TRBV9 with TRBJ2-3; 10 bases are a match to TRBD2. Per the germline V gene, CDR1 is SGDLS and CDR2 is YYNGEE. This CDR3 comprises 14 residues. V lost 7 bases to trimming and J lost 3 bases; unmatched junction nucleotides: 5. The CDR3 spells CASDPSGSTDTQYF. The CDR3 DNA reads as TGTGCCAGCGATCCTAGCGGGAGTACAGATACGCAGTATTTT.

This clone was recorded a few times. The V call is TRBV27, the J call TRBJ1-1; TRBD1 might be the D (6 bases). V lost 1 base to trimming and J lost 3 bases, with 9 bases between them. Germline V gives CDR1 MNHEY, CDR2 SMNVEV (reference sequence). The CDR3 spans 14 residues. The CDR3 spells CASSLLDSYTEAFF. In nucleotides, the CDR3 is TGTGCCAGCAGTTTATTGGACAGCTACACTGAAGCTTTCTTT.

The chain combines TRBV28 with TRBJ1-4; no reliable D call. This CDR3 is 16 amino acids long. Per the germline V gene, CDR1 is MDHEN and CDR2 is SYDVKM. V shed 2 bases and J shed 7 bases, with 17 bases lying between them. The CDR3 sequence is CASSLISGKWGEKLFF. The CDR3 nucleotides are TGTGCCAGCAGTTTAATCAGTGGGAAATGGGGTGAAAAACTGTTTTTT.

This chain connects TRBV6-5 to TRBJ2-3, with a possible D match to TRBD2 (6 bases). V was trimmed by 7 bases and J by 1 base, leaving 12 bases between them. Per germline, CDR1 MNHEY and CDR2 SVGAGI. The CDR3 runs to 14 residues. The CDR3 spells CASMPGRRTDTQYF. CDR3 DNA: TGTGCCAGCATGCCCGGGAGACGCACAGATACGCAGTATTTT.

This chain joins TRBV20-1 and TRBJ1-3, with unresolved D. CDR1 is DFQATT, CDR2 SNEGSKA, per germline (reference sequence). The CDR3 contains 11 residues. The CDR3 spells CSAARGNTIYF. The CDR3 coding sequence is TGCAGCGCAGCCCGAGGAAACACCATATATTTT.

This chain connects TRBV19 to TRBJ1-2; D gene uncertain. V was clipped by 9 bases and J by 3 bases, with 14 bases between them. Germline V lookup: CDR1 LNHDA, CDR2 SQIVND (reference sequence). This CDR3 is built from 13 residues. The CDR3 here is CASKPAGDYGYTF. Written as DNA, the CDR3 is TGTGCCAGCAAGCCCGCCGGGGACTATGGCTACACCTTC.

V usage is TRBV13 and J usage is TRBJ1-1; 7 bases are a match to TRBD1. The germline gives CDR1 PRHDT, CDR2 FYEKMQ (reference sequence). This CDR3 spans 15 amino acids. Trimming cost V 3 bases and J 2 bases; bases outside gene matches: 6. The CDR3 loop is CASSFLDRANTEAFF. CDR3 coding DNA: TGTGCCAGCAGCTTCCTCGACAGGGCAAACACTGAAGCTTTCTTT.

This clone was counted only a few times. V usage is TRBV6-5 and J usage is TRBJ2-7; D perhaps matches TRBD1 (6 bases). In germline, CDR1 is MNHEY, CDR2 SVGAGI. This CDR3 has 16 amino acids. The V end lost 0 bases, the J end lost 5 bases, and 17 bases lay between the germline ends. Here the CDR3 DNA reads TGTGCCAGCAGTTACTCGAACCAACAGGGTCAGGACGAGCAGTACTTC. Translating it yields CASSYSNQQGQDEQYF.

Only a few counts were recorded for this clone. The chain couples TRBV19 to TRBJ2-3; a possible D gene is TRBD2 (5 bases). Germline assignment: CDR1 LNHDA and CDR2 SQIVND (reference sequence). The germline V and J ends were trimmed by 3 bases and 0 bases, with 10 bases remaining between them. The CDR3 sequence is 15 residues long. The CDR3 nucleotides read TGTGCCAGTAGTATCTGGCTAGCTAGCACAGATACGCAGTATTTT. The encoded protein is CASSIWLASTDTQYF.

The chain joins TRBV30 to TRBJ1-6; D gene ambiguous. Trimming pared 2 bases from V and 9 bases from J, leaving 17 bases between. Germline loops: CDR1 GTSNPN, CDR2 SVGIG (reference sequence). The CDR3 spans 15 residues. The CDR3 region has the DNA TGTGCCTGGAGTAGAAAAGGGTTAATGGCTTCACCCCTCCACTTT. Amino acids: CAWSRKGLMASPLHF.

The chain combines TRBV7-2 with TRBJ2-7; 7 bases map to TRBD2. V lost 6 bases, J lost 2 bases, and 10 bases stayed unmatched. Germline CDR1 reads SGHTA; CDR2 reads FQGNSA. The CDR3 extends over 15 amino acids. CDR3 residues: CASRQLSGGAYEQYF. DNA of the CDR3: TGTGCCAGCAGGCAACTCTCTGGGGGGGCCTACGAGCAGTACTTC.

The rearrangement uses TRBV2 and TRBJ1-1, with a weak D call TRBD1 (5 bases). Germline V gene sequence: CDR1 SNHLY, CDR2 FYNNEI. V lost 4 bases and J 1 base, leaving 7 bases between the germline ends. The CDR3 spans 13 residues. CDR3 amino acids: CASSATGNTEAFF. CDR3 sequence (DNA): TGTGCCAGCAGTGCTACAGGGAACACTGAAGCTTTCTTT. The whole variable domain, filled in from reference TRBV2 and TRBJ1-1, reads EPEVTQTPSHQVTQMGQEVILRCVPISNHLYFYWYRQILGQKVEFLVSFYNNEISEKSEIFDDQFSVERPDGSNFTLKIRSTKLEDSAMYFCASSATGNTEAFFGQGTRLTVV.